Listed here is a single T cell receptor beta chain. PCR used 60 Vbeta primers and 13 Jbeta primers. The repertoire was sequenced with immunoSEQ multiplex PCR; TCRdb's copy has only in-frame clones and lacks some. The sample lists 95,000 to 150,000 clones; about 80% were seen once. These data come from a study of cytomegalovirus exposure and HLA in healthy donors. The CDR3 is 16 residues long. In germline, CDR1 is SGHTS, CDR2 YDEGEE. J lost 3 bases, V lost 5 bases, and 7 bases had no gene match. This sequence joins TRBV5-8 and TRBJ2-2; 10 bases line up with TRBD1. The clonotype originates from a man aged 35-49 years in good health and CMV-seronegative. Sequenced input: PBMCs. The CDR3 nucleotides are TGTGCCAGCAGATTCCGAGGACAGGGGGACACCGGGGAGCTGTTTTTT. As protein: CASRFRGQGDTGELFF.